This TCR beta chain came from a study of shared clonotypes between healthy human individuals. Selected positively for CCR7 and CD45RO-negative, naive CD8 cells excluded terminally differentiated effector memory CD45RA+ cells. Trimming pared 1 base from V and 2 bases from J, leaving 11 bases between. CDR3 length equals 14 residues. From germline, CDR1 is GTSNPN and CDR2 SVGIG (reference sequence). Using immunoSEQ multiplex PCR, the repertoire was profiled, and TCRdb retains in-frame clones only, with some absent. The data show about 2 million clones, 85% to 95% seen once. The sequencing sample was made of naive CD8+ T cells sorted from blood. The V gene is TRBV30, the J gene TRBJ2-5, with D uncertain. The clonotype was recovered from a man aged 18 to 35 in good health. In DNA form, the CDR3 reads TGTGCCTGGAGTGAAGGCCAGGTTCAAGAGACCCAGTACTTC. Its translation is CAWSEGQVQETQYF.